This T cell receptor beta chain was sequenced in a study of graft-versus-host responses after intestinal transplantation. Study-wide background: Every recipient had anti-thymocyte globulin induction and around 3 years of tacrolimus plus steroids. Study observations and caveats: There was an association between peak levels of circulating GvH clones and early post-transplant HvG declines.

Method: immunoSEQ multiplex PCR; TCRdb's copy keeps in-frame clones and lacks some. The sample holds approximately 24,000 clones; around 85% are singletons and the top ten take 0.96%. Notes on this clone: Its cognate antigen is unknown.

Trimming pared 3 bases from V and 6 bases from J, leaving 6 bases between. The CDR3 is made up of 11 amino acids. Germline assignment: CDR1 KGHSH and CDR2 LQKENI. The origin of this receptor is a human patient who received an intestinal transplant, so some T cells may come from the graft donor. This chain links TRBV18 with TRBJ2-7; D unresolved. This sample comprised PBMCs, obtained approximately 450 days after intestinal transplant. In DNA form, the CDR3 reads TGTGCCAGCTCACCTGGGCCCGAGCAGTACTTC. Encoded protein: CASSPGPEQYF.